What follows are 25 T cell receptor beta chains derived from one specimen sequenced in a study of glioma-infiltrating T cells. Amplification of TCR alpha and beta CDR3 regions from RNA used iRepertoire nested multiplex PCR. TCRdb processed the multiplex PCR reads anew with MiXCR; each CDR3 protein has one entry. Of approximately 110,000 distinct CDR3 sequences listed, around 23% are singletons. The source material was glioma tissue, nonneoplastic brain tissue, or PBMCs (not recorded which). The receptors originated from a human donor with low-grade glioma or glioblastoma, undergoing nonglioma brain surgery, or in good health (not recorded which).

This clonotype was counted at least ten times. The chain employs TRBV7-9 and TRBJ2-1, with D possibly being TRBD2 (7 bases). Germline V lookup: CDR1 SEHNR, CDR2 FQNEAQ (reference sequence). The CDR3 extends over 14 amino acids. V gave up 7 bases and J gave up 0 bases, with 10 bases separating them. In DNA form, the CDR3 reads TGTGCCAGCACGGGGGGCCTCTCCTACAATGAGCAGTTCTTC. Amino acid sequence: CASTGGLSYNEQFF.

A note on this clonotype: This may arise from a read error, as a much more abundant clone is one base away. The V gene is TRBV7-6, the J gene TRBJ2-5; no definite D call. CDR1 and CDR2 (germline): SGHVS, FNYEAQ. The CDR3 runs to 11 residues. Trimming took 9 bases from V and 3 from J, leaving 8 bases between them. Here the CDR3 reads CARSPKETQYF. The CDR3 DNA follows: TGTGCCAGAAGCCCTAAAGAGACCCAGTACTTC.

Concerning this clonotype itself: A single base separates this from a much larger clone, so it may be a read error. The V and J genes are TRBV4-3 and TRBJ2-5, with D uncertain. V lost 0 bases and J 2 bases, leaving 10 bases between the germline ends. In germline, CDR1 is LGHNA, CDR2 YSLEER. The CDR3 is 15 residues long. In DNA, the CDR3 is TGCGCCAGCAGCCAAGAGGCAAAAGAACAAGAGACCCAGTACTTC. As protein: CASSQEAKEQETQYF.

The chain combines TRBV7-2 with TRBJ1-1, with D unclear. V gave up 3 bases and J gave up 4 bases, with 9 bases separating them. The CDR3 totals 13 residues. CDR1 and CDR2 from the germline V gene are SGHTA and FQGNSA. The DNA for the CDR3 is TGTGCCAGCAGCTTGACTACGATCACTGAAGCTTTCTTT. Translating it yields CASSLTTITEAFF.

The chain has TRBV12-3 or TRBV12-4 and TRBJ1-1; D gene ambiguous. Trimming cost V 10 bases and J 11 bases, with 20 bases left between them. CDR3 length: 12 amino acids. The CDR3 region has the DNA TGTGCCATCTTGAGAGGGAGAAATCAGGCTTTCTTT. It codes for CAILRGRNQAFF.

This clonotype was observed at least ten times. This rearrangement joins TRBV7-9 to TRBJ1-5, with D perhaps TRBD1 (6 bases). Between the trimmed V and J ends, which lost 4 bases and 5 bases, there was a span of 18 bases. The germline V gene encodes CDR1 SEHNR and CDR2 FQNEAQ (reference sequence). The CDR3 covers 16 residues. In DNA, the CDR3 is TGTGCCAGCAGCTCGGAGGGAGCAGGGGCCGATCAGCCCCAGCATTTT. It specifies CASSSEGAGADQPQHF.

This clonotype was counted many times. The CDR3 DNA is TGTGCCAGCAGTTACATCGGGACAGGGGATGAAAATGAGCAGTTCTTC. Its translation is CASSYIGTGDENEQFF. The chain combines TRBV6-6 with TRBJ2-1, with 10 nucleotides matching TRBD1. Germline CDR1 is MNHNY and CDR2 is SVGAGI (reference sequence). J gave up 7 bases and V 2 bases, and 8 bases lay outside the gene matches. The CDR3 sequence is 16 residues long.

Note on this clonotype: Possible read error: a much larger clone is one base away. This chain connects TRBV12-3 or TRBV12-4 to TRBJ1-1; D perhaps matches TRBD1 (5 bases). V was pared by 9 bases and J by 3 bases, with 14 bases between. The length of the CDR3 is 13 residues. CDR3 in amino acids: CARTFDSYTEAFF. CDR3 DNA sequence: TGTGCCAGAACATTCGACAGTTACACTGAAGCTTTCTTT.

This clonotype was found a few times. V and J are TRBV19 and TRBJ2-5; D gene ambiguous. The V and J ends lost 7 bases and 4 bases respectively, with 16 bases between them. The CDR3 consists of 14 residues. Germline-derived CDR1 and CDR2 are LNHDA and SQIVND (reference sequence). This chain's CDR3 is CASIGVGPGETQYF. CDR3 nucleotides: TGTGCCAGTATTGGAGTTGGGCCAGGAGAGACCCAGTACTTC.

This chain links TRBV5-1 with TRBJ2-1; 8 bases match TRBD2. J was trimmed by 6 bases and V by 5 bases; bases with no gene match: 10. CDR1 SGHRS and CDR2 YFSETQ come from the germline V gene. There are 15 residues in the CDR3. The CDR3 coding sequence is TGCGCCAGCAGGCCGCCGGGAGGGCCGAGCAATGAGCAGTTCTTC. Translated: CASRPPGGPSNEQFF.

This clonotype occurred many times. The chain carries TRBV12-3 or TRBV12-4 and TRBJ1-1; maybe TRBD1 (6 bases). The CDR3 spans 14 residues. Trimming removed 6 bases from V and 2 bases from J, with 13 bases in between. The CDR3 protein is CASSTWDTNTEAFF. As DNA, the CDR3 is TGTGCCAGCAGCACCTGGGACACAAACACTGAAGCTTTCTTT.

As regards this clonotype: Since a much larger clone is just one base distant, this may be a read error. The conserved final phenylalanine or tryptophan is absent from the CDR3, which likely points to a read error. The rearrangement links TRBV7-2 to TRBJ1-1, with a tentative D call TRBD1 (5 bases). This CDR3 is 15 amino acids long. V dropped 3 bases and J dropped 2 bases, with 13 bases sitting between them. Germline CDR1 and CDR2: SGHTA and FQGNSA. The CDR3 loop reads CASSFGGGSNTEAFL. The CDR3, as DNA: TGTGCCAGCAGCTTTGGGGGAGGTAGTAACACTGAAGCTTTCCTT.

This clonotype was counted at least ten times. The chain carries TRBV7-2 and TRBJ1-2, with 7 nucleotides matching TRBD1. CDR1 and CDR2 from the germline V gene are SGHTA and FQGNSA. The V and J ends lost 5 bases and 3 bases, in that order; junction bases with no gene match: 18. This CDR3 has 18 residues. The CDR3 bases are TGTGCCAGCAGCCGACTTATTCAAACAGGGGCCAGCCACTATGGCTACACCTTC. The encoded protein is CASSRLIQTGASHYGYTF. The whole variable domain, remainder taken from reference TRBV7-2 and TRBJ1-2, is GAGVSQSPSNKVTEKGKDVELRCDPISGHTALYWYRQSLGQGLEFLIYFQGNSAPDKSGLPSDRFSAERTGGSVSTLTIQRTQQEDSAVYLCASSRLIQTGASHYGYTFGSGTRLTVV.

This clonotype was seen at least ten times. V and J are TRBV6-2 or TRBV6-3 and TRBJ1-4; no clear D gene. Trimming shortened V by 2 bases and J by 3 bases, and 7 bases separated the two germline ends. This CDR3 has 14 residues. Germline assignment: CDR1 MNHEY and CDR2 SVGEGT. The chain's CDR3 is CASSYPAANEKLFF. The CDR3, as DNA: TGTGCCAGCAGTTACCCAGCGGCTAATGAAAAACTGTTTTTT.

This clonotype was observed many times. V gene TRBV6-1 combines with J gene TRBJ2-7, with D unclear. Trimming removed 3 bases from V and 2 bases from J, with 11 bases in between. Germline assignment: CDR1 MNHNS and CDR2 SASEGT. The CDR3 spans 14 residues. The CDR3 spells CASSDKSRTYEQYF. CDR3 coding DNA: TGTGCCAGCAGTGATAAGAGTAGAACCTACGAGCAGTACTTC.

Concerning this clonotype: This could be a read error, since a much larger clone is one nucleotide away. Lacking the conserved final phenylalanine or tryptophan, this CDR3 likely reflects a read error. The genes are TRBV6-1 and TRBJ1-1; D remains unclear. This CDR3 region has 12 residues. The ends were cut back, 10 bases at V and 7 bases at J, with 16 bases in the middle. The germline CDR1 and CDR2 sequences are MNHNS and SASEGT. This chain's CDR3 is CAIRPDGREAFS. The CDR3 DNA is TGTGCCATCAGACCGGACGGCCGTGAAGCTTTCTCT.

A note on this clonotype: The conserved closing phenylalanine or tryptophan is absent in this CDR3, likely reflecting a read error. This chain connects TRBV15 to TRBJ1-3; D call uncertain. Trimming cost V 1 base and J 4 bases, with 11 bases left between them. CDR3 size: 15 residues. Germline V gene sequence: CDR1 LNHNV, CDR2 YYDKDF (reference sequence). CDR3 DNA sequence: TGTGCCACCAGCAGAGCGAAGGGTCCCGGAAACACCATATATCTT. Its translation is CATSRAKGPGNTIYL.

This clonotype was detected many times. The chain combines TRBV4-2 with TRBJ1-1; D is unresolved. V was clipped by 0 bases and J by 1 base, with 6 bases between them. The CDR3 spans 14 residues. Germline V gene data show CDR1 as LGHNA and CDR2 as YNFKEQ. The CDR3 DNA reads TGTGCCAGCAGCCAAGATACGAAGAACACTGAAGCTTTCTTT. Encoded protein: CASSQDTKNTEAFF.

For the CDR3, the DNA is TGTGCCAGCGAGAGGCCCCCCCTAAATGAGCAGTTCTTC. Residues: CASERPPLNEQFF. The V call is TRBV5-4, the J call TRBJ2-1; no clear D. The CDR3 is made up of 13 amino acids. The V end was cut by 7 bases, the J end by 7 bases, with 15 bases between. The V gene's germline CDR1 is SGHNT and CDR2 YYREEE (reference sequence).

To note about this clonotype: Given a much more abundant clone one base away, this may be a read error. The rearrangement links TRBV2 to TRBJ2-3, with 9 bases fitting TRBD2. J lost 0 bases, V lost 2 bases, and 12 bases had no gene match. CDR1 is SNHLY, CDR2 FYNNEI, per germline. CDR3 size: 19 residues. This chain's CDR3 is CASSELIQASGASTDTQYF. Here the CDR3 DNA reads TGTGCCAGCAGTGAACTTATTCAGGCTAGCGGGGCAAGCACAGATACGCAGTATTTT.

The rearrangement links TRBV7-2 to TRBJ2-4; D might be TRBD1 (6 bases). Looked up from germline, CDR1 is SGHTA and CDR2 is FQGNSA. Trimming stripped 2 bases from V and 9 bases from J, with 14 bases between. The CDR3 has 14 residues. Here the CDR3 reads CASSLNRATGIQYF. The CDR3 DNA reads as TGTGCCAGCAGCTTAAACAGGGCGACTGGCATTCAGTACTTC.

This clonotype was recorded many times. This chain links TRBV6-1 with TRBJ2-7, with D unclear. CDR1 and CDR2 (germline): MNHNS, SASEGT. Trimming removed 2 bases at V and 3 bases at J, with 11 bases between. CDR3 size: 14 residues. The CDR3 reads CASSEWKFGYEQYF. CDR3 coding DNA: TGTGCCAGCAGTGAATGGAAGTTTGGCTACGAGCAGTACTTC.

This clonotype came up a few times. This sequence joins TRBV11-1 and TRBJ1-1, with D possibly matching TRBD1 (5 bases). Germline CDR1 reads SGHAT; CDR2 reads FQDESV (reference sequence). The CDR3 contains 16 residues. V lost 5 bases and J 0 bases, leaving 16 bases between the germline ends. The CDR3 reads CASSLNTGTMNTEAFF. CDR3 nucleotides: TGTGCCAGCAGCCTCAACACCGGGACCATGAACACTGAAGCTTTCTTT.

This clonotype was seen repeatedly, ten times or more. V gene TRBV20-1 combines with J gene TRBJ2-3, with D unclear. Germline V gene sequence: CDR1 DFQATT, CDR2 SNEGSKA (reference sequence). The CDR3 length is 11 residues. Deletions cut 1 base from V and 3 bases from J, with 2 bases between. DNA of the CDR3: TGCAGTGCTAGAGGAACAGATACGCAGTATTTT. Translated: CSARGTDTQYF.

V gene TRBV7-3 combines with J gene TRBJ2-1; 13 bases match TRBD2. Germline-derived CDR1 and CDR2 are SGHTA and FQGTGA. J gave up 8 bases and V 7 bases, and 8 bases lay outside the gene matches. The CDR3 consists of 15 residues. CDR3 region: CASNSVGLAGYEQFF. CDR3 bases: TGTGCCAGCAACTCGGTGGGACTAGCGGGATATGAGCAGTTCTTC.